Given below is one T cell receptor (beta chain) in context. Methods used by the authors: Amplification of reference gene primers was used by the study to estimate nucleated cell counts. Using immunoSEQ multiplex PCR, the repertoire was profiled, and TCRdb retains in-frame clones only, with some absent. The V and J calls and clone size come from that table; D and trimming were worked out from the DNA. This sample has 70,000 to 80,000 clones, with approximately 86% found just once. The data were taken from a study of blood T cell repertoires in COVID-19. About the research overall: Collection of acute and convalescent COVID-19 samples took place in the United States, Italy and Spain. Sources were T cells, B-cell-depleted T cells, or PBMCs; the material itself was cDNA or gDNA.

In germline, CDR1 is MNHEY, CDR2 SVGAGI. This CDR3 region has 13 residues. Trimming left V 8 bases short and J 2 bases short, with 13 bases between. The chain links TRBV6-5 to TRBJ2-7; weak D call: TRBD2 (5 bases). This sequence originates from a woman in her sixties or seventies with acute or convalescent COVID-19. The material sequenced was peripheral blood. The CDR3 here is CASLGVSTYEQYF. The CDR3 DNA is TGTGCCAGCCTCGGGGTCAGTACCTACGAGCAGTACTTC.